This entry describes one TCR beta chain. This clonotype has a handful of counts. Its antigen remains unidentified. One base away there is no much larger clone; base qualities are not given. This entry belongs to a study of early T cells in non-severe SARS-CoV-2 infection (dated by TCRdb to about 2021). For the study in its entirety: Bulk RNA from unsorted whole blood was used for TCR sequencing, so alpha and beta chains could not be paired.

Set within a cohort of healthcare workers in London, UK, this nested case-control study involved weekly PCR testing of nasopharyngeal swabs along with blood sampling. Between 23 and 31 March 2020, the week of the UK lockdown, healthcare workers were enrolled and then followed up weekly for as long as 16 weeks. From the cysteine up to the phenylalanine, the CDR3 has a length of 14 residues. Left in the record is the CDR3 DNA by itself, 42 bases read in frame from the first base. V is reduced by 4 bases and J by 3 bases, leaving a spacing of 13 bases between them. CDR1 and CDR2 are read off the germline V gene (reference sequence) as DFQATT and SNEGSKA. What the work shows at the level of the full study, not this receptor alone: VDJdb matching was skewed toward anti-spike CD8 responses and likely underestimated virus-specific expansions, missing private and CD4 specificities.

Receptor amplification or capture employed 5' RACE. The instrument given in TCRdb is NextSeq 500. In the TCR library protocol, unique molecular identifiers were attached to individual cDNA molecules to correct for PCR bias and sequencing error. Both TCR alpha and beta chains were sequenced, and tight co-correlation was observed between alpha and beta sequence abundances in each sample. The paper's processing steps were these. Decombinator V4 was used to annotate the V gene, J gene and CDR3 of the TCR sequences. Expanded TCRs were defined as changing significantly between any two time points under a Poisson model with p below 0.0001. TCR abundances were normalised to the total number of TCRs sequenced in each sample and reported as counts per million. TRAV1-2 paired with TRAJ12, TRAJ20 or TRAJ33 defined MAIT TCRs, while TRAV10 paired with TRAJ18 defined iNKT TCRs. VDJdb, accessed on 1 November 2021, was searched for TCRs annotated for CMV, EBV and SARS-CoV-2, and TCRs annotated for more than one antigen were excluded. TCRdb reran the public reads through fastp at Q25 and MiXCR, keeping productive beta chains. Records with the same CDR3 protein are collapsed into one entry carrying the most frequent genes and DNA. The V and J calls were determined by TCRdb, not by the authors. This sample holds tens of thousands of distinct CDR3 sequences; roughly 9.5% were observed only once. The top ten hold around 5.5% of the sample.

The chain is assembled from TRBV20-1 and TRBJ1-5; 6 matching bases give a weak D call of TRBD1. Specimen: whole blood. The source of this sequence is an adult who was a healthcare worker with PCR-confirmed SARS-CoV-2 infection or an uninfected control (not recorded which). CDR3 region: CSATQGHHNQPQHF. The DNA sequence follows: TGCAGTGCTACTCAGGGGCACCACAATCAGCCCCAGCATTTT.